Below are 29 T cell receptor beta chains sequenced from a single sample in a study of regulatory T cells in long-lasting Graves disease. Described time point: newly diagnosed GD, antithyroid drugs for less than 3 months. Isolated PBMC RNA provided the starting material for the TCR library. Arm-PCR of CDR3 regions and iRepertoire HTBI primers were the basis on which TCR beta libraries were built. MiXCR, applied by TCRdb to the multiplex PCR reads, yields one record per CDR3 protein. Altogether approximately 540,000 distinct CDR3 sequences are present, about 11% being singletons, with the ten largest covering roughly 8.2%. These data also featured in a second study, about T cells in Graves' hyperthyroidism and ophthalmopathy.

Sequenced here: peripheral blood mononuclear cells (PBMCs), sampled at new diagnosis, from a patient treated with antithyroid drugs. These receptors all stem from a young woman with Graves disease.

V usage is TRBV27 and J usage is TRBJ2-1, with D perhaps TRBD2 (5 bases). Per the germline V gene, CDR1 is MNHEY and CDR2 is SMNVEV (reference sequence). V gave up 3 bases and J gave up 9 bases, with 21 bases separating them. The CDR3 spans 16 residues. This chain's CDR3 is CASSFRVLAPLGEQFF. Written as DNA, the CDR3 is TGTGCCAGCAGTTTCCGGGTTCTAGCCCCATTGGGTGAGCAGTTCTTC.

This clonotype was counted many times. The V call is TRBV19, the J call TRBJ2-7, with 8 bases lining up with TRBD2. CDR3 length equals 13 residues. Germline CDR1 is LNHDA and CDR2 is SQIVND (reference sequence). V dropped 6 bases and J dropped 10; count of bases not matched to a gene: 11. The CDR3 loop is CASSSGGNQLQYF. The CDR3 DNA reads TGTGCCAGTAGCAGCGGGGGCAATCAGTTACAGTACTTC.

The sample holds many counts of this clonotype. The J gene is TRBJ2-2, the V gene TRBV9; D remains unclear. V lost 2 bases and J lost 2, with 13 bases in between. The CDR3 runs 16 residues. Germline V CDR1 and CDR2: SGDLS, YYNGEE. The CDR3 nucleotides read TGTGCCAGCAGCGTCTATGTAGATCCAAACACCGGGGAGCTGTTTTTT. This sequence encodes CASSVYVDPNTGELFF.

The rearrangement joins TRBV5-1 to TRBJ2-7, with 9 bases aligning to TRBD1. V was clipped by 0 bases and J by 4 bases; unmatched bases: 5. CDR3 length equals 15 residues. Germline V gene lookup returns CDR1 SGHRS and CDR2 YFSETQ. CDR3 nucleotides: TGCGCCAGCAGCTTGGCCCCAGGGACAGGGTACGAGCAGTACTTC. Translation: CASSLAPGTGYEQYF. Variable domain in full (rest from reference TRBV5-1 and TRBJ2-7): KAGVTQTPRYLIKTRGQQVTLSCSPISGHRSVSWYQQTPGQGLQFLFEYFSETQRNKGNFPGRFSGRQFSNSRSEMNVSTLELGDSALYLCASSLAPGTGYEQYFGPGTRLTVT.

In its sample, this clonotype was seen many times. V is TRBV20-1 and J is TRBJ2-3; D gene ambiguous. V shed 3 bases and J shed 5 bases, with 12 bases lying between them. CDR3 size: 13 residues. Germline lookup yields CDR1 DFQATT and CDR2 SNEGSKA (reference sequence). In DNA, the CDR3 is TGCAGTGCTAGCCAACCCGCGAGAGATACGCAGTATTTT. It specifies CSASQPARDTQYF.

This clonotype was observed at least ten times. This rearrangement joins TRBV30 to TRBJ2-3, with a tentative D call TRBD1 (6 bases). Germline V CDR1 and CDR2: GTSNPN, SVGIG (reference sequence). The length of the CDR3 is 15 residues. Between the trimmed V and J ends, which lost 2 bases and 1 base, there was a span of 13 bases. This CDR3 is CAWSPGVSRTDTQYF. Written as DNA, the CDR3 is TGTGCCTGGAGTCCAGGGGTCTCTCGCACAGATACGCAGTATTTT.

This clonotype was seen at least ten times. The chain recombines TRBV2 with TRBJ2-5, with 10 bases that match TRBD2. J gave up 4 bases and V 4 bases, and 3 bases lay outside the gene matches. The CDR3 extends over 14 amino acids. CDR1 and CDR2 from the germline V gene are SNHLY and FYNNEI. DNA for the CDR3: TGTGCCAGCAGTGTTTCTAGCGGGAGAGAGACCCAGTACTTC. Its translation: CASSVSSGRETQYF.

With regard to this clonotype: With only one base between it and a far larger clone, this is likely a read error. This sequence joins TRBV11-2 and TRBJ2-3; 9 bases line up with TRBD2. The assigned J gene may be wrong: the sequence end matches TRBJ2-1 better. This CDR3 is 17 amino acids long. The germline gives CDR1 SGHAT, CDR2 FQNNGV. This chain's CDR3 is CASSLQLPGLAYDEQFF. CDR3 DNA: TGTGCCAGCAGCTTACAGTTGCCGGGACTAGCCTACGATGAGCAGTTCTTC.

V and J are TRBV29-1 and TRBJ1-3; D unresolved. V was trimmed by 6 bases and J by 4 bases, leaving 10 bases between them. The germline gives CDR1 SQVTM, CDR2 ANQGSEA. This CDR3 is 12 amino acids long. The CDR3 sequence: CSVVTPGNTIYF. CDR3 in DNA: TGCAGCGTCGTGACACCAGGAAACACCATATATTTT.

This clonotype was seen ten or more times. This chain links TRBV24-1 with TRBJ2-1; D tentatively fits TRBD1 or TRBD2 (5 bases each). Between the trimmed V and J ends, which lost 0 bases and 1 base, there was a span of 15 bases. The CDR3 length is 18 residues. CDR1 and CDR2 (germline): KGHDR, SFDVKD. CDR3 amino acids: CATSDLGAGSSSYNEQFF. The CDR3 DNA reads as TGTGCCACCAGTGATTTGGGGGCAGGGAGCAGTTCCTACAATGAGCAGTTCTTC.

This clonotype has a count of ten or more. The rearrangement uses TRBV6-5 and TRBJ2-1, with D perhaps assigned TRBD1 or TRBD2 (5 bases each). Germline V gene sequence: CDR1 MNHEY, CDR2 SVGAGI. V lost 0 bases to trimming and J lost 4 bases, with 16 bases between them. This CDR3 spans 17 amino acids. The CDR3 DNA is TGTGCCAGCAGTTACTCGGGGGTCGGGTTTCCTTACAATGAGCAGTTCTTC. Its protein is CASSYSGVGFPYNEQFF.

This clonotype was seen many times. The chain joins TRBV24-1 to TRBJ2-3; D is unclear. The germline CDR1 and CDR2 sequences are KGHDR and SFDVKD. V lost 3 bases and J lost 4, with 16 bases in between. The length of the CDR3 is 16 residues. The CDR3 sequence: CATSDRSGGHADTQYF. The CDR3 DNA is TGTGCCACCAGTGATAGGTCGGGCGGTCATGCAGATACGCAGTATTTT.

At least ten counts were recorded for this clonotype. CDR3 loop: CASSSRQSGYTF. The CDR3 region has the DNA TGTGCCAGCAGCTCGCGACAGTCCGGCTACACCTTC. The chain joins TRBV3-1 to TRBJ1-2, with D possibly being TRBD1 (5 bases). Germline V gives CDR1 LGHDT, CDR2 YNNKEL (reference sequence). This CDR3 has 12 amino acids. The V end lost 5 bases, the J end lost 8 bases, and 12 bases lay between the germline ends.

This clonotype was seen ten or more times. The CDR3 DNA reads as TGTGCCAGCAGCTTAGGTAACAGGATCACCGGGGAGCTGTTTTTT. This gives the protein CASSLGNRITGELFF. The chain carries TRBV5-8 and TRBJ2-2; D is perhaps TRBD1 (5 bases). The CDR3 covers 15 residues. Germline assignment: CDR1 SGHTS and CDR2 YDEGEE. Trimming removed 2 bases at V and 4 bases at J, with 12 bases between.

The chain employs TRBV6-5 and TRBJ2-4, with D perhaps given as TRBD1 or TRBD2 (6 bases each). The V and J ends lost 0 bases and 0 bases respectively, with 12 bases between them. This CDR3 has 17 amino acids. CDR1 is MNHEY and CDR2 is SVGAGI in the germline V gene. This CDR3 reads CASSYSWGAGAKNIQYF. The CDR3 DNA follows: TGTGCCAGCAGTTACTCATGGGGGGCGGGAGCCAAAAACATTCAGTACTTC.

In this sample, this clonotype turned up a few times. The rearrangement links TRBV19 to TRBJ2-1; D might be TRBD2 (6 bases). CDR1 is LNHDA and CDR2 is SQIVND in the germline V gene (reference sequence). With 8 bases removed from V and 6 bases from J, the gap between germline ends came to 17 bases. The CDR3 length is 14 residues. The CDR3 loop reads CASGRLGEVNEQFF. In DNA, the CDR3 is TGTGCCAGTGGTAGACTAGGCGAGGTCAATGAGCAGTTCTTC.

The genes are TRBV27 and TRBJ2-3; D call uncertain. The CDR3 consists of 15 residues. V was trimmed by 5 bases and J by 9 bases, leaving 21 bases between them. CDR1 and CDR2 (germline): MNHEY, SMNVEV (reference sequence). The CDR3, as DNA: TGTGCCAGCAGTCTAAGAGGCACGGCTAACCCGACGCAGTATTTT. Its protein product is CASSLRGTANPTQYF.

There are many counts of this clonotype. The rearrangement uses TRBV27 and TRBJ2-7, with 9 nucleotides matching TRBD1. This CDR3 region has 15 residues. Germline V gene data show CDR1 as MNHEY and CDR2 as SMNVEV (reference sequence). V lost 5 bases to trimming and J lost 5 bases; unmatched junction nucleotides: 10. The CDR3 coding sequence is TGTGCCAGCAGTCCTTACCGGGACAGGGTGAACGAGCAGTACTTC. It yields the protein CASSPYRDRVNEQYF.

This clonotype has ten or more counts. The chain combines TRBV19 with TRBJ1-1, with 7 bases fitting TRBD1. This CDR3 region has 15 residues. Germline assignment: CDR1 LNHDA and CDR2 SQIVND (reference sequence). V was clipped by 4 bases and J by 7 bases; unmatched bases: 12. CDR3 nucleotides: TGTGCCAGTAGTACCGACAGGGCGTCTGGGAGTGAAGCTTTCTTT. Residues: CASSTDRASGSEAFF.

This clonotype was observed at least ten times. The chain combines TRBV6-1 with TRBJ1-2; D unclear. Germline CDR1 is MNHNS and CDR2 is SASEGT. The CDR3 runs to 13 residues. Trimming shortened V by 5 bases and J by 7 bases, and 14 bases separated the two germline ends. CDR3 amino acids: CASSRPDYFGYTF. CDR3 DNA: TGTGCCAGCAGTCGACCCGATTACTTTGGCTACACCTTC.

This clonotype was observed many times. The chain joins TRBV7-3 to TRBJ2-2; D is uncertain. The CDR3 is 16 residues long. Trimming pared 5 bases from V and 0 bases from J, leaving 13 bases between. Germline CDR1 reads SGHTA; CDR2 reads FQGTGA. The CDR3 sequence is CASSPRLQTNTGELFF. DNA for the CDR3: TGTGCCAGCAGCCCCCGGCTCCAGACGAACACCGGGGAGCTGTTTTTT.

This clonotype appeared many times. The rearrangement joins TRBV18 to TRBJ2-5; 8 bases agree with TRBD1. The end of the DNA fits TRBJ2-1 better, so the J call may be wrong. The CDR3 has 12 amino acids. The germline V gene encodes CDR1 KGHSH and CDR2 LQKENI. Written as DNA, the CDR3 is TGTGCCAGCTCAAGCCGACAGGGGTTGCAGTTCTTC. Protein product: CASSSRQGLQFF.

A few counts support this clonotype. The V call is TRBV5-4, the J call TRBJ2-1, with TRBD2 matching over 9 bases. The CDR3 loop spans 17 amino acids. Germline CDR1 and CDR2: SGHNT and YYREEE (reference sequence). V dropped 0 bases and J dropped 6; count of bases not matched to a gene: 10. DNA for the CDR3: TGTGCCAGCAGCTTGGGCCACCCAGCGGGAGGATTCAATGAGCAGTTCTTC. Protein: CASSLGHPAGGFNEQFF.

The V call is TRBV13, the J call TRBJ1-2; weak D call: TRBD1 (5 bases). The CDR3 runs 15 residues. From germline, CDR1 is PRHDT and CDR2 FYEKMQ (reference sequence). V was pared by 3 bases and J by 2 bases, with 13 bases between. CDR3 residues: CASSLGGGTNYGYTF. The CDR3 region has the DNA TGTGCCAGCAGCTTGGGGGGGGGTACAAACTATGGCTACACCTTC.

V gene TRBV6-5 combines with J gene TRBJ1-4; D ambiguous. V dropped 2 bases and J dropped 6 bases, with 13 bases sitting between them. The germline V gene has CDR1 MNHEY and CDR2 SVGAGI. This CDR3 comprises 15 residues. The CDR3 DNA reads as TGTGCCAGCAGTTACACCGGCCGTATCGATGAAAAACTGTTTTTT. Its translation: CASSYTGRIDEKLFF.

The rearrangement links TRBV20-1 to TRBJ2-7; D is uncertain. The CDR3 spans 13 residues. CDR1 is DFQATT and CDR2 is SNEGSKA in the germline V gene (reference sequence). V was clipped by 5 bases and J by 0 bases, with 11 bases between them. CDR3 bases: TGCAGTGCTTGGTCCTCTAGCTCCTACGAGCAGTACTTC. Encoded protein: CSAWSSSSYEQYF.

This clonotype was counted ten times or more. The chain uses TRBV7-2 and TRBJ1-1, with a weak D call TRBD1 (6 bases). CDR1 is SGHTA, CDR2 FQGNSA, per germline. Trimming removed 5 bases from V and 1 base from J, with 11 bases in between. The CDR3 contains 14 residues. CDR3 amino acids: CASSRGGKNTEAFF. CDR3 nucleotides: TGTGCCAGCAGCCGAGGGGGGAAGAACACTGAAGCTTTCTTT.

The chain has TRBV20-1 and TRBJ2-5, with D maybe TRBD1 (5 bases). Deletions cut 6 bases from V and 2 bases from J, with 10 bases between. Germline V gene lookup returns CDR1 DFQATT and CDR2 SNEGSKA (reference sequence). The CDR3 has 12 residues. Here the CDR3 DNA reads TGCAGTGCCCTGACAGATCAAGAGACCCAGTACTTC. Translation gives CSALTDQETQYF.

Points on this clonotype: With a far larger clone one base away, a read error is the likely cause. This rearrangement joins TRBV28 to TRBJ2-1; 10 bases are shared with TRBD1. V lost 5 bases to trimming and J lost 10 bases; unmatched junction nucleotides: 11. CDR1 MDHEN and CDR2 SYDVKM come from the germline V gene. This CDR3 spans 15 amino acids. CDR3: CASSPPGQGLNEQFF. The CDR3 bases are TGTGCCAGCAGTCCCCCGGGACAGGGGTTGAACGAGCAGTTCTTC.